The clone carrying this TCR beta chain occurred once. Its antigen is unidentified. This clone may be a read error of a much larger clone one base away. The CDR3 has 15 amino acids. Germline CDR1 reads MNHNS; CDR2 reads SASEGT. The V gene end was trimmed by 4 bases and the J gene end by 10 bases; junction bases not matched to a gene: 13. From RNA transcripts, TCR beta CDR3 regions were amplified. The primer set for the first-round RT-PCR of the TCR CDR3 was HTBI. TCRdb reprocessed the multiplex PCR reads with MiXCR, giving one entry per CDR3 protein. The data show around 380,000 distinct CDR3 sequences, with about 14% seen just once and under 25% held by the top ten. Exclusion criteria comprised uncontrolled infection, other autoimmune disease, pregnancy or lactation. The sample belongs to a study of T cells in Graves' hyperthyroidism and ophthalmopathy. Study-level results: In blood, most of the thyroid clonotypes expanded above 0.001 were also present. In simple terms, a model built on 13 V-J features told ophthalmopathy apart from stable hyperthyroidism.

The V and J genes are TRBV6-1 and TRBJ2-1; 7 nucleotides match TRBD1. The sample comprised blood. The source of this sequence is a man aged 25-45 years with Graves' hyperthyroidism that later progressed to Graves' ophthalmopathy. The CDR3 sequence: CASSGPGQTMLEQFF. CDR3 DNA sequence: TGTGCCAGCAGTGGACCGGGACAGACTATGTTAGAGCAGTTCTTC.